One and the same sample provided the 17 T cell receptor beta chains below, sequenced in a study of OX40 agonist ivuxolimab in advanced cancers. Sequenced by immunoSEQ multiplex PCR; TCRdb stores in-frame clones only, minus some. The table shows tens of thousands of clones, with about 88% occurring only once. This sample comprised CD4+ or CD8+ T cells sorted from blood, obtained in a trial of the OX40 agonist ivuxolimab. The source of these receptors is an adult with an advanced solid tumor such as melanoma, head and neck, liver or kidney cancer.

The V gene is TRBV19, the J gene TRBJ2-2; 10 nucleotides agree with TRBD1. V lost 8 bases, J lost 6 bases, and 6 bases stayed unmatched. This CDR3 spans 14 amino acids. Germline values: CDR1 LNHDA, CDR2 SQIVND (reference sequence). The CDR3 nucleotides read TGTGCCAGTTGGGACAGGGGTGGGTCCGGGGAGCTGTTTTTT. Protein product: CASWDRGGSGELFF.

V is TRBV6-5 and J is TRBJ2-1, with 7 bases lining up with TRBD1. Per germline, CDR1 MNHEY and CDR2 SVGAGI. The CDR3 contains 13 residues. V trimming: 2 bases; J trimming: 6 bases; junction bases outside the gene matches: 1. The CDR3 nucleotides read TGTGCCAGCAGTTACGACAGGGTCAATGAGCAGTTCTTC. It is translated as CASSYDRVNEQFF.

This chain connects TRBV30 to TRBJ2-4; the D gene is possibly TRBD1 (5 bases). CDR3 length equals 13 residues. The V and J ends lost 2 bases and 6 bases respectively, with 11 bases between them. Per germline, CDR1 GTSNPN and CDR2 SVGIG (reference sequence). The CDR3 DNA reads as TGTGCCTGGAGTAACAGTGGGGCAAACATTCAGTACTTC. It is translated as CAWSNSGANIQYF.

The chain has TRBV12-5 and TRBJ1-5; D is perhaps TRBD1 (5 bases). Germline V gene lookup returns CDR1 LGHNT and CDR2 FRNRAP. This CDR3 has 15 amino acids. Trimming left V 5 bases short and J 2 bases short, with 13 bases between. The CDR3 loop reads CASGGTRSGNQPQHF. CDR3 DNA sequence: TGTGCTAGTGGTGGGACTAGGAGCGGCAATCAGCCCCAGCATTTT. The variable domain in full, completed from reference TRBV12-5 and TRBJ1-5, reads DARVTQTPRHKVTEMGQEVTMRCQPILGHNTVFWYRQTMMQGLELLAYFRNRAPLDDSGMPKDRFSAEMPDATLATLKIQPSEPRDSAVYFCASGGTRSGNQPQHFGDGTRLSIL.

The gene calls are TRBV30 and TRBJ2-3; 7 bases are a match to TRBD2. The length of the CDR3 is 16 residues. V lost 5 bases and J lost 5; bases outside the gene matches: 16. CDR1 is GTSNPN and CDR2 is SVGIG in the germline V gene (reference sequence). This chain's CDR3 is CAWGETGGSGGDTQYF. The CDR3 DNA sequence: TGTGCCTGGGGAGAAACGGGGGGATCAGGAGGAGATACGCAGTATTTT.

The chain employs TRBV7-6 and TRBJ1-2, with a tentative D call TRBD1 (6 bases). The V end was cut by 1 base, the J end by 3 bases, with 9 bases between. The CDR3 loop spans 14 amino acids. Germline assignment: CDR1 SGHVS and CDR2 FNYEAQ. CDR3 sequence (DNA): TGTGCCAGCAGCTTAGAGGGACATGACTATGGCTACACCTTC. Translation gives CASSLEGHDYGYTF.

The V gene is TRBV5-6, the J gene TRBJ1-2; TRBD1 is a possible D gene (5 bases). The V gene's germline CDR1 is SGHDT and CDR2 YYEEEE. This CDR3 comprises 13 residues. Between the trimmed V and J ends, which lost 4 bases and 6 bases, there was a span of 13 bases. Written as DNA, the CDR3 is TGTGCCAGCAGCCGAAGGCAGGGCCATGGCTACACCTTC. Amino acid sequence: CASSRRQGHGYTF.

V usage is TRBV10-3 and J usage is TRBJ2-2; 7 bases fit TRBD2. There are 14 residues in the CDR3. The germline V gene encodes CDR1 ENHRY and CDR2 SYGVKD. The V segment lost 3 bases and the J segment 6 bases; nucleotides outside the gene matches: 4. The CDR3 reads CAISDLTSAGELFF. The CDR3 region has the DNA TGTGCCATCAGTGATTTAACTAGCGCCGGGGAGCTGTTTTTT.

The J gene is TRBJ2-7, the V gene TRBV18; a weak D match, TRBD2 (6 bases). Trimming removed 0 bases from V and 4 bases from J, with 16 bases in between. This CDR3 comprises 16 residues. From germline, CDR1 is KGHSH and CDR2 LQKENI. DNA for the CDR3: TGTGCCAGCTCACCACCGTCGCGGGGCGGGCTATACGAGCAGTACTTC. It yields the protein CASSPPSRGGLYEQYF.

Here the CDR3 reads CASSLFLRDYEQYF. In DNA, the CDR3 is TGTGCCAGCAGCTTGTTCCTGAGGGACTACGAGCAGTACTTC. The V call is TRBV5-4, the J call TRBJ2-7, with a possible D match to TRBD2 (5 bases). The CDR3 contains 14 residues. The V gene's germline CDR1 is SGHNT and CDR2 YYREEE (reference sequence). The V gene lost 1 base and the J gene lost 3 bases, with 11 bases spanning the gap.

The CDR3 is CASSLVQRGGGETQYF. CDR3 nucleotide sequence: TGTGCCAGCAGCTTAGTGCAGCGGGGGGGCGGAGAGACCCAGTACTTC. The rearrangement uses TRBV11-1 and TRBJ2-5; 10 bases map to TRBD2. This CDR3 is 16 amino acids long. V was pared by 1 base and J by 4 bases, with 6 bases of the junction left unmatched. Germline V CDR1 and CDR2: SGHAT, FQDESV (reference sequence). Complete variable domain (other parts from reference TRBV11-1 and TRBJ2-5): EAEVAQSPRYKITEKSQAVAFWCDPISGHATLYWYRQILGQGPELLVQFQDESVVDDSQLPKDRFSAERLKGVDSTLKIQPAELGDSAMYLCASSLVQRGGGETQYFGPGTRLLVL.

CDR3 sequence (DNA): TGTGCCAGTAGTCTCGAACCGGGGGAGGCTTTCTTT. Amino acid sequence: CASSLEPGEAFF. The V and J genes are TRBV19 and TRBJ1-1; D might be TRBD1 (5 bases). Per germline, CDR1 LNHDA and CDR2 SQIVND (reference sequence). This CDR3 spans 12 amino acids. The germline V and J ends were trimmed by 5 bases and 11 bases, with 15 bases remaining between them. Together with reference TRBV19 and TRBJ1-1, the CDR3 gives the full variable domain: DGGITQSPKYLFRKEGQNVTLSCEQNLNHDAMYWYRQDPGQGLRLIYYSQIVNDFQKGDIAEGYSVSREKKESFPLTVTSAQKNPTAFYLCASSLEPGEAFFGQGTRLTVV.

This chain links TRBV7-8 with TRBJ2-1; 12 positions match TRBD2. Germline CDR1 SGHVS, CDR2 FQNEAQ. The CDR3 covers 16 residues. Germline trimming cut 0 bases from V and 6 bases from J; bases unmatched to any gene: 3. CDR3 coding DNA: TGTGCCAGCAGCTTAGCGCTAGCGGGGGGGAGCAATGAGCAGTTCTTC. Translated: CASSLALAGGSNEQFF.

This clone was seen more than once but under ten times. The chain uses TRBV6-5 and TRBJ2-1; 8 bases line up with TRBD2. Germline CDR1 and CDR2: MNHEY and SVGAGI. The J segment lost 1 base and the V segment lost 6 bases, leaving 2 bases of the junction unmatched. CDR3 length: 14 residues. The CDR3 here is CASRLADSYNEQFF. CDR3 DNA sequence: TGTGCCAGCAGACTAGCGGATTCCTACAATGAGCAGTTCTTC.

In DNA form, the CDR3 reads TGTGCCAGCCTCCCGGGCGGCTCTGGGGCCAACGTCCTGACTTTC. Translating gives CASLPGGSGANVLTF. The chain uses TRBV6-1 and TRBJ2-6, with unresolved D. The germline V gene has CDR1 MNHNS and CDR2 SASEGT. V lost 8 bases and J lost 0, with 11 bases in between. The CDR3 runs 15 residues.

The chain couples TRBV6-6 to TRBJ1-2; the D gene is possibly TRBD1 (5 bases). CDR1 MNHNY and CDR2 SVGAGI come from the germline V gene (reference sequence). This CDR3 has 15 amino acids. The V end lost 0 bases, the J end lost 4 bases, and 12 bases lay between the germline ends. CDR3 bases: TGTGCCAGCAGTTACTCGACGGGGCGCACCTATGGCTACACCTTC. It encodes CASSYSTGRTYGYTF.

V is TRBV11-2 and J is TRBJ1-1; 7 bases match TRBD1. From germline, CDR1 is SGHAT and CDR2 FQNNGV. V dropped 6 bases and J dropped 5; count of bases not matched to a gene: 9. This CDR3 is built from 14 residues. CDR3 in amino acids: CASRDDRVKTEAFF. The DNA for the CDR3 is TGTGCCAGCAGAGATGACAGGGTTAAAACTGAAGCTTTCTTT.